This TCR beta chain was found in a study of spatial heterogeneity in lung cancer. Across the whole study: Consistently, beta-chain sequences turned up in larger numbers than alpha-chain sequences did. TCR and UMI combinations that were unique each appeared, on average, more than ten times in raw reads. Study-level findings and limits: Tumor TCRs that were ubiquitous and expanded showed up in blood more at resection than follow-up.

As concerns this clonotype: Its cognate antigen is unknown. A much larger clone lies a single base off, so this may be a read error.

MiXCR, applied by TCRdb to the 5' RACE reads, yields one record per CDR3 protein. Among 95,000 or so distinct CDR3 sequences, over 8.5% were seen once, and the ten largest hold 6.9%. Time point reported: sample taken at primary tumor resection. Frozen PBMC, nontumor lung or tumor provided whole RNA, which was sequenced unsorted. This specimen was PBMCs, taken at surgery. The receptor was isolated from a male donor with early-stage non-small cell lung cancer.

CDR3 coding DNA: TGCGCCAGCAGCTTGGATGGGGATCAGCCCCAGCATTTT. Translated: CASSLDGDQPQHF. The V and J genes are TRBV5-1 and TRBJ1-5; D is uncertain. The V gene lost 0 bases and the J gene lost 5 bases, with 6 bases spanning the gap. This CDR3 contains 13 residues. Per the germline V gene, CDR1 is SGHRS and CDR2 is YFSETQ.